Below, 32 T cell receptor beta chains from the same sample are listed, as sequenced in a study of shared clonotypes between healthy human individuals. It was CD45RO-negative cells, positively selected for CCR7, that made up naive CD8 cells, with terminally differentiated effector memory CD45RA+ cells excluded. Sequencing used immunoSEQ multiplex PCR; TCRdb keeps in-frame clones, though not all of them. The sample has about 2 million clones, about 95% seen once; the top ten hold 1% to 1.5%. What was sequenced was naive CD8+ T cells sorted from blood. These TCRs come from a man aged 18-30 years in good health.

The chain joins TRBV7-9 to TRBJ2-7, with a possible D match to TRBD1 (5 bases). The V gene's germline CDR1 is SEHNR and CDR2 FQNEAQ (reference sequence). Trimming left V 5 bases short and J 2 bases short, with 16 bases between. This CDR3 contains 15 residues. CDR3: CASSHQGSSTYEQYF. In DNA, the CDR3 is TGTGCCAGCAGCCACCAGGGCAGCTCTACCTACGAGCAGTACTTC.

Only one count was recorded for this clone. The chain has TRBV7-2 and TRBJ2-1; 7 nucleotides match TRBD2. V lost 1 base to trimming and J lost 4 bases; unmatched junction nucleotides: 7. Germline CDR1 and CDR2: SGHTA and FQGNSA. The length of the CDR3 is 16 residues. The CDR3 protein is CASSLGSWREYNEQFF. The DNA for the CDR3 is TGTGCCAGCAGCTTAGGTAGCTGGCGGGAGTACAATGAGCAGTTCTTC.

The rearrangement links TRBV5-6 to TRBJ2-7, with TRBD1 matching 7 bases. The CDR3 contains 14 residues. The V gene's germline CDR1 is SGHDT and CDR2 YYEEEE. J was trimmed by 6 bases and V by 4 bases; bases with no gene match: 10. The CDR3 coding sequence is TGTGCCAGCAGCAGCCCGACAGGGACCGGCGAGCAGTACTTC. Its protein is CASSSPTGTGEQYF.

The rearrangement links TRBV19 to TRBJ2-1, with D possibly TRBD1 on 7 matching bases. This CDR3 comprises 15 residues. The germline V gene encodes CDR1 LNHDA and CDR2 SQIVND (reference sequence). Trimming left V 3 bases short and J 5 bases short, with 14 bases between. The CDR3 region is CASSISRGTHNEQFF. The CDR3 DNA sequence: TGTGCCAGTAGTATCTCCAGGGGGACTCACAATGAGCAGTTCTTC.

The gene calls are TRBV4-1 and TRBJ2-7; 9 bases match TRBD1. Per the germline V gene, CDR1 is MGHRA and CDR2 is YSYEKL. The CDR3 sequence is 16 residues long. With 3 bases clipped from V and 4 bases from J, the junction kept 10 bases outside the gene matches. The chain's CDR3 is CASSQGQGTRVYEQYF. The CDR3, as DNA: TGCGCCAGCAGCCAGGGACAGGGAACCCGGGTGTACGAGCAGTACTTC.

About this clone itself: Other DNA sequences in the sample encode the same CDR3. V gene TRBV13 combines with J gene TRBJ2-7; D is unclear. CDR3 length: 14 residues. CDR1 PRHDT and CDR2 FYEKMQ come from the germline V gene (reference sequence). V lost 1 base and J lost 3, with 10 bases in between. DNA of the CDR3: TGTGCCAGCAGCTTAGAAGGACCCAGCTACGAGCAGTACTTC. It specifies CASSLEGPSYEQYF.

A single count supports this clone. This chain connects TRBV5-6 to TRBJ2-7, with D unclear. In germline, CDR1 is SGHDT, CDR2 YYEEEE. V lost 2 bases, J lost 4 bases, and 10 bases lay in between. CDR3 length equals 13 residues. The CDR3, as DNA: TGTGCCAGCAGCTTTGGGCAGGTTTACGAGCAGTACTTC. Its translation is CASSFGQVYEQYF.

The J gene is TRBJ2-4, the V gene TRBV4-1, with a weak D call TRBD2 (5 bases). V was shortened by 0 bases and J by 0 bases, with 9 bases between the two germline ends. The germline V gene has CDR1 MGHRA and CDR2 YSYEKL. The CDR3 extends over 16 amino acids. CDR3 bases: TGCGCCAGCAGCCAAGATCCCGGGGTAGCCAAAAACATTCAGTACTTC. It is translated as CASSQDPGVAKNIQYF.

V and J are TRBV18 and TRBJ1-4; possible D gene TRBD1, 5 bases. Germline-derived CDR1 and CDR2 are KGHSH and LQKENI. The CDR3 length is 16 residues. The V and J ends lost 2 bases and 6 bases respectively, with 16 bases between them. The CDR3 loop reads CASSPKDQGWDEKLFF. The CDR3 nucleotides are TGTGCCAGCTCACCAAAGGATCAGGGTTGGGATGAAAAACTGTTTTTT.

The chain employs TRBV27 and TRBJ1-2; TRBD1 might be the D (6 bases). The CDR3 has 15 amino acids. V dropped 6 bases and J dropped 4 bases, with 18 bases sitting between them. CDR1 is MNHEY, CDR2 SMNVEV, per germline (reference sequence). DNA of the CDR3: TGTGCCAGCAGCCCCGGGACACCTGCCCCCTATGGCTACACCTTC. Its protein is CASSPGTPAPYGYTF.

The chain links TRBV7-9 to TRBJ1-1, with D possibly matching TRBD1 (5 bases). V was cut by 4 bases and J by 7 bases, with 16 bases left in between. Germline values: CDR1 SEHNR, CDR2 FQNEAQ (reference sequence). This CDR3 has 14 amino acids. CDR3 loop: CASSWGWQGDEAFF. DNA of the CDR3: TGTGCCAGCAGCTGGGGGTGGCAGGGAGATGAAGCTTTCTTT.

J is TRBJ1-4 and V is TRBV4-2; no firm D call. The length of the CDR3 is 16 residues. Between the trimmed V and J ends, which lost 4 bases and 6 bases, there was a span of 18 bases. Germline V lookup: CDR1 LGHNA, CDR2 YNFKEQ. The CDR3 protein is CASSLRLVPSDEKLFF. The CDR3 DNA reads TGTGCCAGCAGCCTCCGACTCGTCCCATCGGATGAAAAACTGTTTTTT.

The V call is TRBV6-6, the J call TRBJ1-4; maybe TRBD1 (5 bases). The CDR3 length is 14 residues. Looked up from germline, CDR1 is MNHNY and CDR2 is SVGAGI (reference sequence). V lost 5 bases and J lost 7, with 14 bases in between. CDR3 nucleotides: TGTGCCAGCAGTCACCGGGACGGGAGTGAAAAACTGTTTTTT. Its translation is CASSHRDGSEKLFF.

The rearrangement links TRBV7-8 to TRBJ2-5; D is unclear. V shed 2 bases and J shed 9 bases, with 19 bases lying between them. Germline V gives CDR1 SGHVS, CDR2 FQNEAQ. The CDR3 runs 15 residues. CDR3 region: CASSLSGDATGAQYF. In nucleotides, the CDR3 is TGTGCCAGCAGCTTATCGGGCGACGCTACTGGGGCCCAGTACTTC. Drawing the rest from reference TRBV7-8 and TRBJ2-5, the complete variable domain is GAGVSQSPRYKVAKRGQDVALRCDPISGHVSLFWYQQALGQGPEFLTYFQNEAQLDKSGLPSDRFFAERPEGSVSTLKIQRTQQEDSAVYLCASSLSGDATGAQYFGPGTRLLVL.

The chain employs TRBV7-2 and TRBJ2-1, with D possibly being TRBD2 (6 bases). V was clipped by 5 bases and J by 0 bases, with 17 bases between them. The germline gives CDR1 SGHTA, CDR2 FQGNSA. This CDR3 region has 17 residues. The CDR3 region is CASSLTLAGSSYNEQFF. CDR3 coding DNA: TGTGCCAGCAGCCTGACCCTGGCGGGGAGCTCCTACAATGAGCAGTTCTTC.

The V gene is TRBV27, the J gene TRBJ2-7, with D perhaps matching TRBD1 (6 bases). Germline CDR1 and CDR2: MNHEY and SMNVEV (reference sequence). This CDR3 contains 16 residues. V was clipped by 0 bases and J by 3 bases, with 15 bases between them. The CDR3 nucleotides read TGTGCCAGCAGTTTATCAGTCAGGGGACACCTCTACGAGCAGTACTTC. It encodes CASSLSVRGHLYEQYF.

V gene TRBV6-6 combines with J gene TRBJ1-4, with D uncertain. V was trimmed by 0 bases and J by 0 bases, leaving 8 bases between them. The CDR3 spans 16 residues. Germline V gene sequence: CDR1 MNHNY, CDR2 SVGAGI (reference sequence). DNA of the CDR3: TGTGCCAGCAGTTACTCCATGGTAGCAACTAATGAAAAACTGTTTTTT. Translated, it gives CASSYSMVATNEKLFF.

The gene calls are TRBV5-1 and TRBJ2-7; 9 nucleotides agree with TRBD1. CDR1 SGHRS and CDR2 YFSETQ come from the germline V gene. The CDR3 is 14 residues long. The junction had 3 bases not matched to a gene; V was cut back by 3 bases and J by 2 bases. CDR3 nucleotide sequence: TGCGCCAGCAGCTCACAGGGGGCCCCCTACGAGCAGTACTTC. Translated, it gives CASSSQGAPYEQYF.

The CDR3: CASSFVLGTGASYEQYF. As DNA, the CDR3 is TGTGCCAGCAGTTTCGTATTGGGGACAGGGGCCTCCTACGAGCAGTACTTC. The chain uses TRBV27 and TRBJ2-7, with TRBD1 matching 10 bases. In germline, CDR1 is MNHEY, CDR2 SMNVEV (reference sequence). The CDR3 loop spans 17 amino acids. V was pared by 3 bases and J by 0 bases, with 8 bases of the junction left unmatched.

J is TRBJ2-7 and V is TRBV6-5; the D gene is possibly TRBD2 (5 bases). V was trimmed by 0 bases and J by 2 bases, leaving 11 bases between them. The CDR3 extends over 15 amino acids. Germline V lookup: CDR1 MNHEY, CDR2 SVGAGI. The CDR3 sequence: CASSYSVDSPYEQYF. The CDR3 DNA is TGTGCCAGCAGTTACTCGGTGGACTCCCCCTACGAGCAGTACTTC.

The chain couples TRBV29-1 to TRBJ2-7; TRBD2 agrees at 9 bases. Germline V lookup: CDR1 SQVTM, CDR2 ANQGSEA. J gave up 0 bases and V 4 bases, and 7 bases lay outside the gene matches. The CDR3 totals 15 residues. The CDR3 bases are TGCAGCGTTGTCGTATTAGCGGGGGACTCCTACGAGCAGTACTTC. Amino acid sequence: CSVVVLAGDSYEQYF.

This chain uses TRBV7-9 with TRBJ2-1; 10 bases map to TRBD2. Germline CDR1 and CDR2: SEHNR and FQNEAQ (reference sequence). V lost 4 bases and J lost 5; bases outside the gene matches: 5. The CDR3 loop spans 15 amino acids. The CDR3 region has the DNA TGTGCCAGCAGCTCCCGGACTAGCGGAAACAATGAGCAGTTCTTC. Residues: CASSSRTSGNNEQFF.

The V gene is TRBV6-6, the J gene TRBJ2-7; D is possibly TRBD1 or TRBD2 (5 bases each). The ends were cut back, 0 bases at V and 6 bases at J, with 15 bases in the middle. CDR1 is MNHNY, CDR2 SVGAGI, per germline (reference sequence). The CDR3 is made up of 15 amino acids. The CDR3 bases are TGTGCCAGCAGTTACTCGAGTGGGACCCTTGGCGAGCAGTACTTC. Its protein product is CASSYSSGTLGEQYF.

The chain has TRBV6-5 and TRBJ1-2; no clear D gene. This CDR3 is 13 amino acids long. The V and J ends lost 0 bases and 5 bases respectively, with 7 bases between them. Germline V CDR1 and CDR2: MNHEY, SVGAGI. CDR3 coding DNA: TGTGCCAGCAGTTACTCCCCTCCATATGGCTACACCTTC. Amino acid sequence: CASSYSPPYGYTF.

This rearrangement joins TRBV15 to TRBJ1-5, with D tentatively TRBD1 (5 bases). CDR3 length: 15 residues. CDR1 and CDR2 (germline): LNHNV, YYDKDF (reference sequence). Trimming removed 0 bases from V and 4 bases from J, with 10 bases in between. CDR3 DNA sequence: TGTGCCACCAGCAGAGAAACAGGATTGAATCAGCCCCAGCATTTT. Its translation: CATSRETGLNQPQHF.

The chain uses TRBV7-9 and TRBJ2-2; 12 nucleotides line up with TRBD2. This CDR3 has 16 amino acids. Germline assignment: CDR1 SEHNR and CDR2 FQNEAQ (reference sequence). Losses at the gene ends were 5 bases for V and 1 base for J; bases not matched to a gene: 2. The CDR3 protein is CASSVTSGGNTGELFF. The CDR3 bases are TGTGCCAGCAGCGTGACTAGCGGGGGGAACACCGGGGAGCTGTTTTTT.

The gene calls are TRBV19 and TRBJ2-7, with D perhaps matching TRBD1 or TRBD2 (5 bases each). The CDR3 runs 15 residues. Germline V gene data show CDR1 as LNHDA and CDR2 as SQIVND (reference sequence). Between the trimmed V and J ends, which lost 6 bases and 4 bases, there was a span of 19 bases. DNA for the CDR3: TGTGCCAGTAGCGGGACCACCAGTGCCTCATACGAGCAGTACTTC. Amino acid sequence: CASSGTTSASYEQYF.

V usage is TRBV2 and J usage is TRBJ1-5; D not resolved. The CDR3 is 15 residues long. The germline CDR1 and CDR2 sequences are SNHLY and FYNNEI. Trimming took off 6 bases at V and 5 bases at J, with 17 bases between the two ends. Here the CDR3 DNA reads TGTGCCAGCAGGACCCGCCCAGAAGAGGATCAGCCCCAGCATTTT. Amino acid sequence: CASRTRPEEDQPQHF. The variable domain in full, with the rest retrieved from reference TRBV2 and TRBJ1-5, is EPEVTQTPSHQVTQMGQEVILRCVPISNHLYFYWYRQILGQKVEFLVSFYNNEISEKSEIFDDQFSVERPDGSNFTLKIRSTKLEDSAMYFCASRTRPEEDQPQHFGDGTRLSIL.

The count of this clone is one. The chain carries TRBV27 and TRBJ2-7, with 9 bases aligning to TRBD1. The germline CDR1 and CDR2 sequences are MNHEY and SMNVEV (reference sequence). This CDR3 is built from 14 residues. The V and J ends lost 5 bases and 5 bases, in that order; junction bases with no gene match: 7. The CDR3 protein is CASSVDRGFDEQYF. The CDR3 nucleotides are TGTGCCAGCAGTGTGGACAGGGGCTTTGACGAGCAGTACTTC.

This chain joins TRBV29-1 and TRBJ2-7; a possible D gene is TRBD1 (6 bases). Trimming removed 2 bases at V and 7 bases at J, with 12 bases between. CDR1 and CDR2 from the germline V gene are SQVTM and ANQGSEA. CDR3 length: 12 amino acids. The chain's CDR3 is CSVELLGAEQYF. CDR3 in DNA: TGCAGCGTTGAACTGTTGGGGGCTGAGCAGTACTTC.

The CDR3 DNA follows: TGTGCCAGCAGCGTAGCCATGACAGGCAACACTGAAGCTTTCTTT. Translating gives CASSVAMTGNTEAFF. V usage is TRBV9 and J usage is TRBJ1-1; TRBD1 is a possible D gene (6 bases). The CDR3 runs to 15 residues. In germline, CDR1 is SGDLS, CDR2 YYNGEE. V was pared by 0 bases and J by 2 bases, with 11 bases between.

The chain employs TRBV7-9 and TRBJ2-5, with D tentatively TRBD1 (6 bases). From germline, CDR1 is SEHNR and CDR2 FQNEAQ (reference sequence). V was shortened by 4 bases and J by 5 bases, with 26 bases between the two germline ends. This CDR3 has 18 residues. In DNA, the CDR3 is TGTGCCAGCAGCTCGCCGGGACAAGGCGCACATCTGGGGGAGACCCAGTACTTC. This sequence encodes CASSSPGQGAHLGETQYF.